This T cell receptor (beta chain) was observed in a study of cytomegalovirus exposure and HLA in healthy donors. Study conclusions and caveats: Most TCRs appeared rarely, but some public TCRs recurred in many donors. Three CMV-associated chains proved CMV antigen-specific in vitro. A later analysis found first-cohort TCR clusters tended to co-occur in the 130 or so validation repertoires.

The table came from immunoSEQ multiplex PCR; TCRdb's copy has only in-frame clones and leaves some out. The sample consists of over 55,000 clones, 75% to 95% of them appearing once. About this clone itself: Its antigen is as yet unknown.

This CDR3 contains 14 residues. From germline, CDR1 is SGHKS and CDR2 YYEKEE (reference sequence). V lost 0 bases, J lost 1 base, and 5 bases lay in between. The sequenced material came from PBMCs. The chain is built from TRBV5-5 and TRBJ1-5; D uncertain. This sequence was found in a man aged 18 to 29 in good health and CMV-seronegative. CDR3: CASSLAFSNQPQHF. In nucleotides, the CDR3 is TGTGCCAGCAGCTTGGCCTTCAGCAATCAGCCCCAGCATTTT.